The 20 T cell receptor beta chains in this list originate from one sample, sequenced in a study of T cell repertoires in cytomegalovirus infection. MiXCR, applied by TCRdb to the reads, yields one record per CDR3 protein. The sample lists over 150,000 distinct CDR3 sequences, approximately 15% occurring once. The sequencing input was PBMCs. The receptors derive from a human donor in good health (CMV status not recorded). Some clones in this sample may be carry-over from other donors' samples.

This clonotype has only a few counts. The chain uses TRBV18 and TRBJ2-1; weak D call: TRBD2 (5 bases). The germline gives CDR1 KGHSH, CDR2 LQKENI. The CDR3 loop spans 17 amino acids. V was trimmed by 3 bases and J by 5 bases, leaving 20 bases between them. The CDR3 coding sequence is TGTGCCAGCTCACCCCAGGTGAGCAAGCGGATCAACAATGAGCAGTTCTTC. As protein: CASSPQVSKRINNEQFF. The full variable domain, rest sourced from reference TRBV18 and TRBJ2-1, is NAGVMQNPRHLVRRRGQEARLRCSPMKGHSHVYWYRQLPEEGLKFMVYLQKENIIDESGMPKERFSAEFPKEGPSILRIQQVVRGDSAAYFCASSPQVSKRINNEQFFGPGTRLTVL.

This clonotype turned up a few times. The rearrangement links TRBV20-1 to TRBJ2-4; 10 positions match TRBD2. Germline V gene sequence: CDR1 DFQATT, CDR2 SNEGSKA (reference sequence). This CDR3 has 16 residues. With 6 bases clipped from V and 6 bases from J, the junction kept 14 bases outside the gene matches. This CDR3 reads CSAPLRASGRSNIQYF. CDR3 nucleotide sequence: TGCAGTGCACCCTTACGGGCTAGCGGGAGATCAAACATTCAGTACTTC.

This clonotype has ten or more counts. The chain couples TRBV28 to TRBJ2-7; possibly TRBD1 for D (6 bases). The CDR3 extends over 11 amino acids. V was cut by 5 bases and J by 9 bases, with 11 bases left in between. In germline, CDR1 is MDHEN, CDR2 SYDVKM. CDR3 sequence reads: CASSLTQGQYF. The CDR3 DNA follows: TGTGCCAGCAGTCTAACACAGGGGCAGTACTTC.

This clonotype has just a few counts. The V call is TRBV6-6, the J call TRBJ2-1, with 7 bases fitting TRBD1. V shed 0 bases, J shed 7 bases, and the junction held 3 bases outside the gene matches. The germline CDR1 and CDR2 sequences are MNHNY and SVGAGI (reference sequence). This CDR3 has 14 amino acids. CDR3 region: CASSYSTGFNEQFF. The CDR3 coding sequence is TGTGCCAGCAGTTACTCGACAGGGTTTAATGAGCAGTTCTTC.

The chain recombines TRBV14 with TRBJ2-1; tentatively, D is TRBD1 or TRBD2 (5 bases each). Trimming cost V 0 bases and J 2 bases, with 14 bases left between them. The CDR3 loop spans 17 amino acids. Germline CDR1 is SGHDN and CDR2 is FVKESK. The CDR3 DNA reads TGTGCCAGCAGCCAAGAGAAGCCGGGACGGGCCTACAATGAGCAGTTCTTC. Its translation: CASSQEKPGRAYNEQFF.

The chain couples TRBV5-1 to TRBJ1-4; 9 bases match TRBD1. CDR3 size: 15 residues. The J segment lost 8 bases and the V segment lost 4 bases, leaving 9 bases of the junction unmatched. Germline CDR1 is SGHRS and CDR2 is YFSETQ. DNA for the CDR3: TGCGCCAGCAGCGGCTCCGGGACAGGGACCGAAAAACTGTTTTTT. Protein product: CASSGSGTGTEKLFF.

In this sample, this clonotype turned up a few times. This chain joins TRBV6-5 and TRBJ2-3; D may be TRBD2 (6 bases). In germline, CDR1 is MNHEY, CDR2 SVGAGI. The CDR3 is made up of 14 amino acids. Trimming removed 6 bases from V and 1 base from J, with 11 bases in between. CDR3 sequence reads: CASRSSGGTDTQYF. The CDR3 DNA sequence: TGTGCCAGCAGGTCCTCGGGAGGCACAGATACGCAGTATTTT.

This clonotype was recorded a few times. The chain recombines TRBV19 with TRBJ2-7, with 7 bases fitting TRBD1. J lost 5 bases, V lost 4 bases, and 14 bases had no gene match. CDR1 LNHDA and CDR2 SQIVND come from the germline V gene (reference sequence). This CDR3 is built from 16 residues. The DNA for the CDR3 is TGTGCCAGTAGTACAGGACAGGCAAGATGGAACCACGAGCAGTACTTC. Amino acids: CASSTGQARWNHEQYF.

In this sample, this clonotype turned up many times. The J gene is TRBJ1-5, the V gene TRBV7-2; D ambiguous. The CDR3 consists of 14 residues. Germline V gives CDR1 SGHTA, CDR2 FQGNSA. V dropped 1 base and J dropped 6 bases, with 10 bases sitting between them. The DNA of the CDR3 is TGTGCCAGCAGCTTAGAAGGGTACGGTCAGCCCCAGCATTTT. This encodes CASSLEGYGQPQHF.

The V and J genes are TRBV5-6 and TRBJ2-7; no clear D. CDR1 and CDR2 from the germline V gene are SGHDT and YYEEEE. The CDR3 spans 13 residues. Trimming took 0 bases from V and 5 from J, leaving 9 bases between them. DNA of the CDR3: TGTGCCAGCAGCTTGGGACCAAGCCACGAGCAGTACTTC. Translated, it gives CASSLGPSHEQYF.

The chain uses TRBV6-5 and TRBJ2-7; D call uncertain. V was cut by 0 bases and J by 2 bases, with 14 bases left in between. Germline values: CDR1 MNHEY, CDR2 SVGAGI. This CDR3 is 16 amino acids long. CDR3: CASSYSMSPGTYEQYF. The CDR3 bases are TGTGCCAGCAGTTACTCGATGTCACCAGGTACCTACGAGCAGTACTTC.

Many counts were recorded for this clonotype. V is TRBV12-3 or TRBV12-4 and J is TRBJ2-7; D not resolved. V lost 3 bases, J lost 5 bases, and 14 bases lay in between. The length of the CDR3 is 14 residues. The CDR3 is CASSLPGFTNEQYF. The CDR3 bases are TGTGCCAGCAGTTTGCCAGGCTTTACCAACGAGCAGTACTTC.

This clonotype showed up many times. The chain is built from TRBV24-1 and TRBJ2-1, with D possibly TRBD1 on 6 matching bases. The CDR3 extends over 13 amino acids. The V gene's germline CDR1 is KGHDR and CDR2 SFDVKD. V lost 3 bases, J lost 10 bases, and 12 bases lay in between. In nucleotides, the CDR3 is TGTGCCACCAGTGATCCAAGACAGGCCGAGCAGTTCTTC. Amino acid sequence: CATSDPRQAEQFF.

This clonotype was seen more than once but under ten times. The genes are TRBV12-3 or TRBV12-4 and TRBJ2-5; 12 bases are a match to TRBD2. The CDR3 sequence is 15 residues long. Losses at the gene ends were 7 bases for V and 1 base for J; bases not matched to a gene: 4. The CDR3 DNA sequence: TGTGCCAGCACCCCACTAGCGGGAGGCCAAGAGACCCAGTACTTC. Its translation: CASTPLAGGQETQYF.

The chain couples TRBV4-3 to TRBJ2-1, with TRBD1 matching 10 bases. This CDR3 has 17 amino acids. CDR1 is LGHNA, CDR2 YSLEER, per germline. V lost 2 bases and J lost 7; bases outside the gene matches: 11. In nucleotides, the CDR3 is TGCGCCAGCAGCCAAACCCCCGGGACAGGGGTGGGAAATGAGCAGTTCTTC. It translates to CASSQTPGTGVGNEQFF.

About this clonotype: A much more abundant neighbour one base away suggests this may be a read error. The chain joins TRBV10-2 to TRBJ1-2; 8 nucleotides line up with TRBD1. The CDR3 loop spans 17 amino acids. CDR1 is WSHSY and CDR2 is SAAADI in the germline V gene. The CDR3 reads CASSEERQGTKNYGYSF. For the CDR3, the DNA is TGCGCCAGCAGTGAGGAGAGACAGGGGACAAAGAACTATGGCTACAGCTTC.

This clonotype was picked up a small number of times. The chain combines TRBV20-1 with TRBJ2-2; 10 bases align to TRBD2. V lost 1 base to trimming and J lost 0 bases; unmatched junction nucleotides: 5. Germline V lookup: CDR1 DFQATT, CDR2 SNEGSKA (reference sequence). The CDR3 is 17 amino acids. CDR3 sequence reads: CSARGSGRTANTGELFF. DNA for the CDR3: TGCAGTGCTAGAGGTAGCGGGAGGACCGCGAACACCGGGGAGCTGTTTTTT.

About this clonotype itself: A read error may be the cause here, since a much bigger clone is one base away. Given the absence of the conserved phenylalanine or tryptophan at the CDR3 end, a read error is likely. CDR3 sequence reads: CASSRNRYGYNEQFL. The CDR3 DNA follows: TGTGCCAGCAGTCGTAACAGGTACGGATACAATGAGCAGTTCTTA. This chain uses TRBV6-2 or TRBV6-3 with TRBJ2-1; perhaps TRBD1 as D (5 bases). The V gene lost 5 bases and the J gene lost 4 bases, with 15 bases spanning the gap. There are 15 residues in the CDR3. Germline values: CDR1 MNHEY, CDR2 SVGEGT.

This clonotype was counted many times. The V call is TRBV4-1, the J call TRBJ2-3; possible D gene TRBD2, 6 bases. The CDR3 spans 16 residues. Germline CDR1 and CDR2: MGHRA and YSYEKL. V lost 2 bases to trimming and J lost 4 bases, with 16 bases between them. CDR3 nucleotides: TGCGCCAGCAGCCAATCTGGGGGACTGCTCCCAGATACGCAGTATTTT. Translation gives CASSQSGGLLPDTQYF.

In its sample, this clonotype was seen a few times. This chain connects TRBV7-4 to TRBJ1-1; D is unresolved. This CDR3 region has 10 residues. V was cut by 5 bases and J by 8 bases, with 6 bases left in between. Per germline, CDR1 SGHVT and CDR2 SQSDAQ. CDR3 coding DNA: TGTGCCAGCAGCGACAAGGAAGCTTTCTTT. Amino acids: CASSDKEAFF. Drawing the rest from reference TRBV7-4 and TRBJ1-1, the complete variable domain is GAGVSQSPRYKVAKRGRDVALRCDSISGHVTLYWYRQTLGQGSEVLTYSQSDAQRDKSGRPSGRFSAERPERSVSTLKIQRTEQGDSAVYLCASSDKEAFFGQGTRLTVV.